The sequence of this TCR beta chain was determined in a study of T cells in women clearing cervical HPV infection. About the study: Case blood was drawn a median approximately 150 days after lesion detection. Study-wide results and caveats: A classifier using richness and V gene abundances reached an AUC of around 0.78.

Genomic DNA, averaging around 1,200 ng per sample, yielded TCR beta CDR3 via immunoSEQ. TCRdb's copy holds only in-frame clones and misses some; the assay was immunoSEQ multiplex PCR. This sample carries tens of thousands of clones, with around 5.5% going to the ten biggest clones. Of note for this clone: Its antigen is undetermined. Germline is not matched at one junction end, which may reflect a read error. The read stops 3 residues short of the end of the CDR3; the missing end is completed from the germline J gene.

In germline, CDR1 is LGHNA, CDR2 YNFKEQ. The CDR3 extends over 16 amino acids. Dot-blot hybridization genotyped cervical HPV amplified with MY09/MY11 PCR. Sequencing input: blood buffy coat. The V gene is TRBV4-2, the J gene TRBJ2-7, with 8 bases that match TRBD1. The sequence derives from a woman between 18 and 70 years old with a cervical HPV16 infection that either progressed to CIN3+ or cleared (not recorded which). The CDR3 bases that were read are TGCGCCAGCAGCCAAGAGTCGGACAGGGAGAGCGGCGAG. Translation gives CASSQESDRESGE. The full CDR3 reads CASSQESDRESGEQYF.